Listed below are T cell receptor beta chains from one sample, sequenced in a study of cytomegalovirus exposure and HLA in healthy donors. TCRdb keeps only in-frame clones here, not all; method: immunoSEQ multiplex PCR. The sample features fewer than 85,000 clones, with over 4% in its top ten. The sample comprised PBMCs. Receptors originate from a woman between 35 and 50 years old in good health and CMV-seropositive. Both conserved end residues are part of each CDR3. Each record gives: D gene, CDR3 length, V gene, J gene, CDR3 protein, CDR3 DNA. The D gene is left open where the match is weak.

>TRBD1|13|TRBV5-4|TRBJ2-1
CASGTGEGNEQFF
TGTGCCAGCGGGACAGGGGAGGGAAATGAGCAGTTCTTC
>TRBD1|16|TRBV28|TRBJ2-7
CASTVIRDSLLYEQYF
TGTGCCAGCACCGTAATCCGGGACAGCTTACTCTACGAGCAGTACTTC
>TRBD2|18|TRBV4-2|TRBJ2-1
CASSQVRGRSRPYNEQFF
TGTGCCAGCAGCCAAGTCCGCGGGAGGTCCCGACCCTACAATGAGCAGTTCTTC
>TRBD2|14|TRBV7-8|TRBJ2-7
CASSLGTSLYEQYF
TGTGCCAGCAGTCTCGGGACTAGTCTTTACGAGCAGTACTTC
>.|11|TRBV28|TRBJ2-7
CASSLIREQYF
TGTGCCAGCAGTTTAATCCGCGAGCAGTACTTC
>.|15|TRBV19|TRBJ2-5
CASSIPREGRETQYF
TGTGCCAGTAGTATTCCCAGGGAAGGAAGGGAGACCCAGTACTTC
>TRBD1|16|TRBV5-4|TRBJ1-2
CASSSGPGQGVYGYTF
TGTGCCAGCAGCTCGGGACCGGGACAGGGTGTCTATGGCTACACCTTC
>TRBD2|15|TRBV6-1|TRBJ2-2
CASIGGGRWSGELFF
TGTGCCAGCATCGGGGGGGGCAGATGGTCCGGGGAGCTGTTTTTT
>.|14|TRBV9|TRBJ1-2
CASSSARQNYGYTF
TGTGCCAGCAGCTCCGCCAGACAGAATTATGGCTACACCTTC
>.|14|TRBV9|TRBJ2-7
CASSVGSGRDEQYF
TGTGCCAGCAGCGTAGGTTCAGGCCGTGACGAGCAGTACTTC
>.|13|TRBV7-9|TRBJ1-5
CASSYQGSQPQHF
TGTGCCAGCAGCTACCAGGGATCTCAGCCCCAGCATTTT
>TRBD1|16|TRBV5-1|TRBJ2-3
CASRYAGTGVADTQYF
TGCGCCAGCAGATACGCCGGGACAGGGGTTGCAGATACGCAGTATTTT
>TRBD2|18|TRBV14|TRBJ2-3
CASSQDPRLAESTDTQYF
TGTGCCAGCAGCCAAGACCCAAGACTAGCCGAAAGCACAGATACGCAGTATTTT
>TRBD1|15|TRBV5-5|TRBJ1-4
CASSFGQGPNEKLFF
TGTGCCAGCAGCTTTGGACAGGGACCTAATGAAAAACTGTTTTTT
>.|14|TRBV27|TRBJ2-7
CASTMEGQPYEQYF
TGTGCCAGCACCATGGAGGGACAGCCCTACGAGCAGTACTTC
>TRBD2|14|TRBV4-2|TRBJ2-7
CASSQAAGEYEQYF
TGTGCCAGCAGCCAAGCTGCGGGAGAGTACGAGCAGTACTTC
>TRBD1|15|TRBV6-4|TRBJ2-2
CASRGQAGDTGELFF
TGTGCCAGCAGGGGACAGGCAGGGGACACCGGGGAGCTGTTTTTT
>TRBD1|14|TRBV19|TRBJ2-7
CASSERQGADEQYF
TGTGCCAGTAGCGAGAGGCAGGGGGCGGACGAGCAGTACTTC
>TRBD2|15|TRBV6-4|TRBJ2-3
CASSDTSGGADTQYF
TGTGCCAGCAGTGACACTAGCGGGGGGGCAGATACGCAGTATTTT
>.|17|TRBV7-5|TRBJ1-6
CARSPTGTNSYNSPLHF
TGTGCCAGAAGCCCGACCGGGACAAACTCCTATAATTCACCCCTCCACTTT
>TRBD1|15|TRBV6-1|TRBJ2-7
CASGSPQGDFYEQYF
TGTGCCAGCGGCTCCCCACAGGGGGACTTCTACGAGCAGTACTTC
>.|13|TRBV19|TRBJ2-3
CASTPPGTDTQYF
TGTGCCAGTACCCCCCCGGGCACAGATACGCAGTATTTT
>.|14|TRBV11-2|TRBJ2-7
CASSLNSGFYEQYF
TGTGCCAGCAGCTTAAATTCAGGGTTCTACGAGCAGTACTTC
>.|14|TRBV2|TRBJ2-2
CASSWARETGELFF
TGTGCCAGCTCTTGGGCCCGGGAAACCGGGGAGCTGTTTTTT
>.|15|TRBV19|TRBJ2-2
CASSRDTGVTGELFF
TGTGCCAGTAGTAGGGATACGGGGGTCACCGGGGAGCTGTTTTTT
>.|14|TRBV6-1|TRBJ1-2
CATNSQGDYYGYTF
TGTGCCACCAACAGTCAGGGTGACTACTATGGCTACACCTTC
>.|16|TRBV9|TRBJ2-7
CASSVEGPGVINEQYF
TGTGCCAGCAGCGTAGAAGGTCCGGGAGTTATCAACGAGCAGTACTTC
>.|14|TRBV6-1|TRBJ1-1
CASRITTAGTEAFF
TGTGCCAGCAGAATCACTACGGCGGGCACTGAAGCTTTCTTT
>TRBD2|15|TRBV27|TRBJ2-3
CASSFLAARTDTQYF
TGTGCCAGCAGTTTCCTAGCGGCAAGGACAGATACGCAGTATTTT
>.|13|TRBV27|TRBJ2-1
CASSRLDRNEQFF
TGTGCCAGCAGTCGACTCGACAGAAATGAGCAGTTCTTC
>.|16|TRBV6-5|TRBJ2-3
CASSYSSSGPTDTQYF
TGTGCCAGCAGTTACTCTTCCTCGGGTCCCACAGATACGCAGTATTTT
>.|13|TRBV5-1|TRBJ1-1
CASSAGAETEAFF
TGCGCCAGCAGTGCGGGGGCGGAAACTGAAGCTTTCTTT
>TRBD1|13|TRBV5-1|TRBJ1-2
CASSLTGAYGYTF
TGCGCCAGCAGCCTGACAGGGGCCTATGGCTACACCTTC
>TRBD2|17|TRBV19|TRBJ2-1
CASRRTLAGGSYNEQFF
TGTGCCAGTAGGAGGACCTTAGCGGGAGGCTCCTACAATGAGCAGTTCTTC
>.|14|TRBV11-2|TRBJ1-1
CASSPNRVGTEAFF
TGTGCCAGCAGCCCGAACAGGGTAGGGACTGAAGCTTTCTTT
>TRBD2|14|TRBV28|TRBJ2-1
CASSLASGSNEQFF
TGTGCCAGCAGTTTGGCTAGCGGGAGCAATGAGCAGTTCTTC
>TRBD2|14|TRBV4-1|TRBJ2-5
CASSQGLAVETQYF
TGCGCCAGCAGCCAAGGACTAGCGGTAGAGACCCAGTACTTC
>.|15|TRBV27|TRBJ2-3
CASSLSGSYTDTQYF
TGTGCCAGCAGTTTATCGGGCAGTTACACAGATACGCAGTATTTT
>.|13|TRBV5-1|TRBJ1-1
CASSLVEGSEAFF
TGCGCCAGCAGCTTAGTGGAGGGGTCTGAAGCTTTCTTT
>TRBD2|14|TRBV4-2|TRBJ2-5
CASSQGTRGETQYF
TGTGCCAGCAGCCAAGGGACTAGGGGAGAGACCCAGTACTTC
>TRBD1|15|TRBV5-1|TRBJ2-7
CASSYSGQGSYEQYF
TGCGCCAGCAGCTATTCGGGACAGGGGTCCTACGAGCAGTACTTC
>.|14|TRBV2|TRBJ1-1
CASNNRVGDTEAFF
TGTGCCAGCAACAACAGGGTAGGGGACACTGAAGCTTTCTTT
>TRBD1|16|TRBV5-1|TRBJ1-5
CASSLGGQGGNQPQHF
TGCGCCAGCAGCTTGGGGGGACAGGGGGGCAATCAGCCCCAGCATTTT
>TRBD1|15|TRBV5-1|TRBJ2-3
CASSPGQGMTDTQYF
TGCGCCAGCAGCCCGGGACAGGGGATGACAGATACGCAGTATTTT
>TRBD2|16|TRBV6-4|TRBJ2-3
CASSEGTSGGTDTQYF
TGTGCCAGCAGTGAGGGGACTAGCGGGGGCACAGATACGCAGTATTTT
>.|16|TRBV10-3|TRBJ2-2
CAISESQYSNTGELFF
TGTGCCATCAGTGAGTCTCAGTATTCGAACACCGGGGAGCTGTTTTTT
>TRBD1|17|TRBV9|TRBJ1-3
CASSRLGQGWAGNTIYF
TGTGCCAGCAGCCGACTTGGACAGGGGTGGGCTGGAAACACCATATATTTT
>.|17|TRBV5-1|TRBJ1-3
CASSLFGSGVSGNTIYF
TGCGCCAGCAGCTTGTTTGGATCGGGGGTCTCTGGAAACACCATATATTTT
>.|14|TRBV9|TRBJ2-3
CASSVVTGTDTQYF
TGTGCCAGCAGCGTAGTCACAGGGACAGATACGCAGTATTTT
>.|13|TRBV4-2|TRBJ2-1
CASTDSQGNEQFF
TGTGCCAGCACCGACAGTCAGGGGAATGAGCAGTTCTTC